This T cell receptor (beta chain) stems from a study of T cell responses to AZD1222 COVID-19 vaccine. Findings and caveats of the study: Baseline serology detected seropositivity in only six AZD1222 recipients.

In the case of this clone: Antigen unknown.

The data were produced by immunoSEQ multiplex PCR, yet TCRdb's version contains in-frame clones alone and is incomplete. This listing includes over 140,000 clones. Germline lookup yields CDR1 MNHNS and CDR2 SASEGT. V gave up 3 bases and J gave up 6 bases; unmatched junction bases: 10. The CDR3 extends over 16 amino acids. The sequenced sample was peripheral blood. The chain couples TRBV6-1 to TRBJ2-1; TRBD2 aligns across 8 bases. This clonotype originated in an adult in good health. The CDR3, as DNA: TGTGCCAGCAGTGATATACGGGGGGGATCTCTCAATGAGCAGTTCTTC. This sequence encodes CASSDIRGGSLNEQFF.